Shown below are 2 T cell receptor beta chains from a single sample sequenced in a study of blood T cell repertoires in COVID-19. Some clones are missing from TCRdb's copy, which holds only in-frame ones; the method was immunoSEQ multiplex PCR. The sample has roughly 66,000 clones, about 90% seen once. Sequencing was carried out using peripheral blood. The source of these receptors is a human donor in a cohort sampled during active COVID-19.

The chain recombines TRBV28 with TRBJ1-1, with unresolved D. Germline V gives CDR1 MDHEN, CDR2 SYDVKM. The CDR3 sequence is 12 residues long. V lost 3 bases and J lost 1, with 3 bases in between. CDR3 in DNA: TGTGCCAGCAGTTTCAGGAACACTGAAGCTTTCTTT. Amino acid sequence: CASSFRNTEAFF.

V usage is TRBV7-3 and J usage is TRBJ1-1, with a possible D match to TRBD1 (5 bases). The CDR3 consists of 16 residues. V gave up 4 bases and J gave up 1 base, with 16 bases separating them. The germline V gene has CDR1 SGHTA and CDR2 FQGTGA. As DNA, the CDR3 is TGTGCCAGCAGCTCGACAGTCTCTTTAGGGAACACTGAAGCTTTCTTT. Translation gives CASSSTVSLGNTEAFF.